A single sample gave rise to the 16 T cell receptor beta chains below, sequenced in a study of CD8 T cells in ankylosing spondylitis. Each CDR3 protein is one row after TCRdb ran MiXCR on the 5' RACE reads. This table holds around 150,000 distinct CDR3 sequences, approximately 7.3% found once. Sequencing was done on a sample of blood, either unsorted or a sorted T cell fraction (not recorded which). These receptors all stem from a female donor with ankylosing spondylitis or in good health (not recorded which).

The V call is TRBV23-1, the J call TRBJ1-2; D not resolved. TRBV23-1 is sorted into the ORF group, with uncertain function. The CDR3 sequence is 13 residues long. Trimming removed 7 bases at V and 1 base at J, with 10 bases between. CDR3 in amino acids: CASIRTDNYGYTF. The CDR3 nucleotides read TGCGCCAGCATCCGGACGGATAACTATGGCTACACCTTC.

This clonotype was recorded at least ten times. V and J are TRBV5-6 and TRBJ1-3; the match to TRBD1 covers 7 bases. V lost 0 bases and J lost 0; bases outside the gene matches: 6. The CDR3 is 17 residues long. Germline V lookup: CDR1 SGHDT, CDR2 YYEEEE. CDR3 sequence (DNA): TGTGCCAGCAGCTTGGATGGGGGACAGATCTCTGGAAACACCATATATTTT. Its protein product is CASSLDGGQISGNTIYF.

This clonotype was seen repeatedly, ten times or more. The CDR3 reads CASSQGTTPGGTQYF. The CDR3 region has the DNA TGTGCCAGCAGCCAAGGGACTACCCCTGGCGGTACGCAGTATTTT. The chain links TRBV3-1 to TRBJ2-3; D possibly corresponds to TRBD2 (6 bases). Between the trimmed V and J ends, which lost 1 base and 8 bases, there was a span of 16 bases. CDR1 is LGHDT and CDR2 is YNNKEL in the germline V gene (reference sequence). The CDR3 has 15 amino acids.

The table lists this clonotype with many counts. The chain has TRBV29-1 and TRBJ1-2; D unclear. Trimming removed 4 bases from V and 3 bases from J, with 15 bases in between. Germline CDR1 and CDR2: SQVTM and ANQGSEA. The CDR3 has 14 amino acids. This CDR3 reads CSVGATEGDYGYTF. The CDR3 DNA reads TGCAGCGTTGGTGCCACAGAGGGCGACTATGGCTACACCTTC.

This clonotype was seen repeatedly, ten times or more. The junction differs from germline at one of its ends, possibly a read error. V is TRBV20-1 and J is TRBJ1-2, with TRBD1 identical over 7 bases. This CDR3 spans 11 amino acids. Germline V gene lookup returns CDR1 DFQATT and CDR2 SNEGSKA (reference sequence). The CDR3 DNA reads TGTGGAACAGGGGTGGGCTATGGCTACACCTTC. Amino acids: CGTGVGYGYTF.

There are many counts of this clonotype. J is TRBJ2-2 and V is TRBV4-1; D perhaps matches TRBD2 (6 bases). Trimming took off 1 base at V and 2 bases at J, with 17 bases between the two ends. Germline CDR1 and CDR2: MGHRA and YSYEKL. The CDR3 is 18 amino acids. DNA of the CDR3: TGCGCCAGCAGCCAAGCGTCTCAAGCGGGCGCTAACACCGGGGAGCTGTTTTTT. This gives the protein CASSQASQAGANTGELFF.

This clonotype was observed many times. The chain combines TRBV28 with TRBJ1-2, with D uncertain. With 5 bases removed from V and 3 bases from J, the gap between germline ends came to 7 bases. The CDR3 spans 12 residues. Germline V gives CDR1 MDHEN, CDR2 SYDVKM. The DNA for the CDR3 is TGTGCCAGCAGTGCCGGTGACTATGGCTACACCTTC. This translates into CASSAGDYGYTF.

This clonotype was recorded many times. This chain uses TRBV20-1 with TRBJ1-2; 7 nucleotides agree with TRBD1. CDR3 length equals 13 residues. With V trimmed by 8 bases and J by 4 bases, 10 bases remained unmatched. The germline CDR1 and CDR2 sequences are DFQATT and SNEGSKA (reference sequence). Written as DNA, the CDR3 is TGCAGTCCACTTGACAGGGAAGGCTATGGCTACACCTTC. Its protein product is CSPLDREGYGYTF.

This clonotype was seen ten or more times. The chain combines TRBV5-1 with TRBJ1-4; TRBD1 matches 9 bases. V shed 3 bases and J 5 bases; nucleotides not matched to a gene: 2. This CDR3 comprises 14 residues. Germline V gene lookup returns CDR1 SGHRS and CDR2 YFSETQ. The CDR3 spells CASSSGQGNEKLFF. The DNA for the CDR3 is TGCGCCAGCAGCTCGGGACAGGGCAATGAAAAACTGTTTTTT.

The rearrangement joins TRBV7-9 to TRBJ1-2; 7 bases align to TRBD1. The CDR3 has 14 residues. V dropped 5 bases and J dropped 5; count of bases not matched to a gene: 8. The germline CDR1 and CDR2 sequences are SEHNR and FQNEAQ (reference sequence). CDR3 coding DNA: TGTGCCAGCAGCGAACTGACAGGGTCTTATGGCTACACCTTC. Encoded protein: CASSELTGSYGYTF.

This clonotype was found many times. The chain recombines TRBV28 with TRBJ1-1; a possible D gene is TRBD1 (6 bases). V shed 3 bases and J shed 1 base, with 12 bases lying between them. The CDR3 consists of 15 residues. Germline loops: CDR1 MDHEN, CDR2 SYDVKM. CDR3 coding DNA: TGTGCCAGCAGTTTTACCTCGACAGGGAACACTGAAGCTTTCTTT. Amino acids: CASSFTSTGNTEAFF.

The chain joins TRBV7-8 to TRBJ2-7, with 12 bases matching TRBD1. With 5 bases clipped from V and 6 bases from J, the junction kept 8 bases outside the gene matches. CDR1 is SGHVS and CDR2 is FQNEAQ in the germline V gene. The CDR3 contains 15 residues. CDR3 nucleotide sequence: TGTGCCAGCAGCGTAGTCGGGACAGGGGGCGGCGAGCAGTACTTC. This sequence encodes CASSVVGTGGGEQYF. Full variable domain (outside the CDR3, taken from reference TRBV7-8 and TRBJ2-7): GAGVSQSPRYKVAKRGQDVALRCDPISGHVSLFWYQQALGQGPEFLTYFQNEAQLDKSGLPSDRFFAERPEGSVSTLKIQRTQQEDSAVYLCASSVVGTGGGEQYFGPGTRLTVT.

This clonotype has just a few counts. The chain links TRBV29-1 to TRBJ1-1; D is ambiguous. This CDR3 is built from 12 residues. In germline, CDR1 is SQVTM, CDR2 ANQGSEA. Trimming took off 0 bases at V and 5 bases at J, with 7 bases between the two ends. The CDR3 region is CSVEDHETEAFF. CDR3 bases: TGCAGCGTTGAAGATCACGAAACTGAAGCTTTCTTT.

The sample holds many counts of this clonotype. The rearrangement uses TRBV29-1 and TRBJ1-2; 8 nucleotides line up with TRBD1. The germline CDR1 and CDR2 sequences are SQVTM and ANQGSEA. CDR3 length: 12 residues. The trim removed 7 bases at V and 4 bases at J, leaving 5 bases unmatched. The CDR3 DNA is TGCAGCGGTGGGACAGGAGCCTATGGCTACACCTTC. It codes for CSGGTGAYGYTF. Supplemented by reference TRBV29-1 and TRBJ1-2, the full variable domain reads SAVISQKPSRDICQRGTSLTIQCQVDSQVTMMFWYRQQPGQSLTLIATANQGSEATYESGFVIDKFPISRPNLTFSTLTVSNMSPEDSSIYLCSGGTGAYGYTFGSGTRLTVV.

In its sample, this clonotype was seen a few times. The chain links TRBV5-4 to TRBJ2-1, with 16 bases aligning to TRBD2. V dropped 7 bases and J dropped 7; count of bases not matched to a gene: 8. The germline V gene has CDR1 SGHNT and CDR2 YYREEE (reference sequence). This CDR3 spans 16 amino acids. The CDR3 DNA reads as TGTGCCAGCCCCGGGACTAGCGGGGGGGCCTTGAATGAGCAGTTCTTC. Protein sequence: CASPGTSGGALNEQFF.

A word on this clonotype: A much larger clone differs from this one at a single base, so this may be a read error. The chain couples TRBV28 to TRBJ1-2; the D gene is possibly TRBD1 (5 bases). Looked up from germline, CDR1 is MDHEN and CDR2 is SYDVKM. The CDR3 is 16 residues long. The CDR3 coding sequence is TGTGCCAGCAGCAGACCCTCCGCGTCCGGGGGACGCGGCTGCACCTTC. It specifies CASSRPSASGGRGCTF.